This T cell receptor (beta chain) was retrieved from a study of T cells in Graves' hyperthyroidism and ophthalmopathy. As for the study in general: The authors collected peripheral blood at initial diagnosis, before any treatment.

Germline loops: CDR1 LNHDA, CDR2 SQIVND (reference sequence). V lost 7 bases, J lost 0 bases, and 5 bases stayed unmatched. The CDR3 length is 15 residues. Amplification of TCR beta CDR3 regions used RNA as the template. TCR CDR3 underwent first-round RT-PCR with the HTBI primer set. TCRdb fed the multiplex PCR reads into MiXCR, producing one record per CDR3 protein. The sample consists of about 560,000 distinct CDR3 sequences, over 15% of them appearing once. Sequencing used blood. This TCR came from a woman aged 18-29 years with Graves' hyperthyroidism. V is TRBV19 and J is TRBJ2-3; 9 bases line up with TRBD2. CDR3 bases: TGTGCCAGTACCGGTAGCGGGGGAAGCACAGATACGCAGTATTTT. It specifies CASTGSGGSTDTQYF.